These 12 T cell receptor beta chains were all obtained from the same sample, sequenced in a study of CD8 T cells in Susac syndrome. Random hexamers primed reverse transcription of about 0.45 to 1 ug RNA. Using its own MiXCR run on the immunoSEQ multiplex PCR reads, TCRdb lists one record per CDR3 protein. The repertoire has 150,000 or so distinct CDR3 sequences, 90% to 97% of them found once; the top ten carry 0.12%. The sequencing sample was made of CD4+ T cells from PBMCs. These receptors came from a human donor with Susac syndrome.

V usage is TRBV3-1 and J usage is TRBJ2-5; the D gene is possibly TRBD2 (6 bases). The length of the CDR3 is 15 residues. Trimming stripped 2 bases from V and 2 bases from J, with 12 bases between. Germline CDR1 and CDR2: LGHDT and YNNKEL (reference sequence). DNA for the CDR3: TGTGCCAGCAGCCAACCGAAGGGACTTCAAGAGACCCAGTACTTC. Translation: CASSQPKGLQETQYF.

The genes are TRBV5-1 and TRBJ1-4; TRBD1 agrees at 7 bases. Unmatched junction bases numbered 0, after V lost 0 bases and J lost 4 bases. The CDR3 runs to 14 residues. In germline, CDR1 is SGHRS, CDR2 YFSETQ. The CDR3 spells CASSLGQGNEKLFF. CDR3 bases: TGCGCCAGCAGCTTGGGACAGGGTAATGAAAAACTGTTTTTT. The complete variable domain, with remaining parts taken from reference TRBV5-1 and TRBJ1-4, reads KAGVTQTPRYLIKTRGQQVTLSCSPISGHRSVSWYQQTPGQGLQFLFEYFSETQRNKGNFPGRFSGRQFSNSRSEMNVSTLELGDSALYLCASSLGQGNEKLFFGSGTQLSVL.

This chain links TRBV7-2 with TRBJ2-5; D gene ambiguous. CDR3 size: 12 residues. The V gene lost 4 bases and the J gene lost 5 bases, with 8 bases spanning the gap. Germline V lookup: CDR1 SGHTA, CDR2 FQGNSA. The CDR3 region has the DNA TGTGCCAGCAGCTCGAGACCGGAGACCCAGTACTTC. It specifies CASSSRPETQYF.

The count of this clonotype is one. This chain connects TRBV29-1 to TRBJ1-1; D is undetermined. V lost 6 bases and J lost 1, with 6 bases in between. The CDR3 spans 11 residues. Germline V gene data show CDR1 as SQVTM and CDR2 as ANQGSEA. The CDR3 reads CSVTQNTEAFF. In nucleotides, the CDR3 is TGCAGCGTAACCCAGAACACTGAAGCTTTCTTT.

The chain joins TRBV29-1 to TRBJ2-5; 14 bases map to TRBD2. V gave up 6 bases and J gave up 4 bases; unmatched junction bases: 10. Per germline, CDR1 SQVTM and CDR2 ANQGSEA. This CDR3 comprises 16 residues. The CDR3 spells CSVTGLAGVGGETQYF. Written as DNA, the CDR3 is TGCAGCGTCACGGGACTAGCGGGAGTTGGGGGAGAGACCCAGTACTTC.

The rearrangement uses TRBV9 and TRBJ1-6; 7 nucleotides align to TRBD1. In germline, CDR1 is SGDLS, CDR2 YYNGEE. The trim removed 3 bases at V and 3 bases at J, leaving 6 bases unmatched. The CDR3 loop spans 16 amino acids. The CDR3 DNA reads TGTGCCAGCAGCGACCACCGGGACAGCTATAATTCACCCCTCCACTTT. It is translated as CASSDHRDSYNSPLHF.

A remark on this clonotype: The CDR3 does not close with the conserved phenylalanine or tryptophan, likely indicating a read error. The DNA is omitted, as the CDR3 cannot be located on it reliably, and the CDR3 follows TCRdb's listing. The V gene is TRBV2, the J gene TRBJ2-1; the table assigns TRBD1, which was not confirmed against the DNA. In germline, CDR1 is SNHLY, CDR2 FYNNEI. Both ends counted, the CDR3 spans 11 residues. CDR3 loop: CASSAGLFLSL.

The chain recombines TRBV5-1 with TRBJ1-1; D call uncertain. V was shortened by 1 base and J by 1 base, with 11 bases between the two germline ends. Per the germline V gene, CDR1 is SGHRS and CDR2 is YFSETQ. The CDR3 has 15 amino acids. CDR3 protein: CASSLRWAENTEAFF. CDR3 nucleotides: TGCGCCAGCAGCTTGAGATGGGCGGAGAACACTGAAGCTTTCTTT.

The rearrangement uses TRBV27 and TRBJ2-3; the match to TRBD2 covers 7 bases. The V gene's germline CDR1 is MNHEY and CDR2 SMNVEV (reference sequence). This CDR3 has 13 residues. The J segment lost 7 bases and the V segment lost 8 bases, leaving 9 bases of the junction unmatched. For the CDR3, the DNA is TGTGCCAGCCACACGTTAGCGGGCAATACGCAGTATTTT. Amino acid sequence: CASHTLAGNTQYF.

The genes are TRBV15 and TRBJ2-3; D call uncertain. The V end was cut by 2 bases, the J end by 4 bases, with 13 bases between. The germline V gene has CDR1 LNHNV and CDR2 YYDKDF (reference sequence). This CDR3 region has 15 residues. The chain's CDR3 is CATSRNKAGADTQYF. Written as DNA, the CDR3 is TGTGCCACCAGCAGAAACAAGGCTGGGGCAGATACGCAGTATTTT.

The chain employs TRBV24-1 and TRBJ2-3, with D possibly being TRBD1 (5 bases). V was trimmed by 5 bases and J by 0 bases, leaving 11 bases between them. Germline loops: CDR1 KGHDR, CDR2 SFDVKD. The CDR3 extends over 15 amino acids. CDR3 coding DNA: TGTGCCACCAGTGGGGGCAGCAAGAGCACAGATACGCAGTATTTT. The encoded protein is CATSGGSKSTDTQYF.

V usage is TRBV24-1 and J usage is TRBJ2-1; TRBD1 or TRBD2 may be the D gene (6 bases each). CDR3 length: 12 residues. Germline CDR1 reads KGHDR; CDR2 reads SFDVKD. The V end was cut by 7 bases, the J end by 10 bases, with 13 bases between. In DNA, the CDR3 is TGTGCCACCAGCTCCCGGGGGACAGAGCAGTTCTTC. Amino acids: CATSSRGTEQFF.